The clone carrying this TCR beta chain was seen ten or more times. TCRdb re-derived calls from the RT-PCR reads in MiXCR, one entry per CDR3 protein. Of roughly 710,000 distinct CDR3 sequences in the sample, 14% were seen once. This CDR3 spans 16 amino acids. Trimming cost V 3 bases and J 2 bases, with 16 bases left between them. The germline V gene encodes CDR1 MDHEN and CDR2 SYDVKM. This sample was included in a study of response to subunit inactivated influenza vaccine. This specimen consisted of PBMCs from blood, obtained around two weeks before vaccination. V usage is TRBV28 and J usage is TRBJ1-2, with D perhaps matching TRBD1 (5 bases). The sequence came from a man between 45 and 60 years old who received an inactivated influenza vaccine. The CDR3, as DNA: TGTGCCAGCAGTTTCCCGAGCGGCAGGGCGAACTATGGCTACACCTTC. It specifies CASSFPSGRANYGYTF.